A selection of T cell receptor beta chains follows, all from one sample in a study of vaccination and CD4 T cells after COVID-19. Their cognate antigens are unknown. TCRdb ran MiXCR on the PCR reads and lists one entry per CDR3 protein. The sample has some 25,000 distinct CDR3 sequences; less than 80% are singletons. What was sequenced was CD4+ T cells from blood, cultured in vitro. Receptors originate from a human donor who had recovered from COVID-19. The CDR3 runs from the conserved cysteine through the conserved F or W. The D gene is left open where the match is weak. Clone size appears in some rows only: once, few, many, or a class for an expanded clone.

size	D	J	V	DNA	CDR3
NA	NA	TRBJ1-1	TRBV6-2/TRBV6-3	TGTGCCAGCAGTTACTCCATTAGGGGGTCGTACACTGAAGCTTTCTTT	CASSYSIRGSYTEAFF
NA	TRBD1	TRBJ1-2	TRBV28	TGTGCCAGCAGTTCAGCTGGACAGGGGGCATATGGCTACACCTTC	CASSSAGQGAYGYTF
NA	TRBD1	TRBJ1-5	TRBV20-1	TGCAGTGCTTCTGGACAGGGCCTATATAGCAATCAGCCCCAGCATTTT	CSASGQGLYSNQPQHF
NA	NA	TRBJ2-3	TRBV6-2/TRBV6-3	TGTGCCAGCAGCACCACCTCAGATACGCAGTATTTT	CASSTTSDTQYF
NA	TRBD2	TRBJ2-7	TRBV7-3	TGTGCCAGCAGCTTAACGGCTAGCGGGAGTGGCGAGCAGTACTTC	CASSLTASGSGEQYF
NA	NA	TRBJ2-3	TRBV20-1	TGCAGTGCCCCGGGTAATACAGATACGCAGTATTTT	CSAPGNTDTQYF
NA	TRBD2	TRBJ2-4	TRBV9	TGTGCCAGCAGCGTGGGACTAGAGAAAAACATTCAGTACTTC	CASSVGLEKNIQYF
NA	NA	TRBJ1-5	TRBV19	TGTGCCAGTAGTATACCTAGGGTGGTAAGCAATCAGCCCCAGCATTTT	CASSIPRVVSNQPQHF
once	TRBD1	TRBJ1-6	TRBV5-1	TGCGCCAGCAGCTCTGGAGAAGTGGCAGGGGGCTCTCATTCACCCCTCCACTTT	CASSSGEVAGGSHSPLHF
NA	TRBD2	TRBJ2-1	TRBV24-1	TGTGCCACCAGTGATCCTAGCGGGAGTTTCGATGAGCAGTTCTTC	CATSDPSGSFDEQFF
NA	NA	TRBJ1-5	TRBV28	TGTGCCAGCAGTTTTGAGCCGGGGATCGGGCAGCCCCAGCATTTT	CASSFEPGIGQPQHF
NA	NA	TRBJ2-7	TRBV10-3	TGTGCCATCAGTGATTCGGCTAGCCATGTATACGAGCAGTACTTC	CAISDSASHVYEQYF
NA	NA	TRBJ1-1	TRBV7-2	TGTGCCAGCAGCTTAGCAATCCTAGGGGGTGAAGCTTTCTTT	CASSLAILGGEAFF
few	NA	TRBJ2-4	TRBV6-1	TGTGCCAGCAGTCCGAAAAGACGAGGGGCCAAAAACATTCAGTACTTC	CASSPKRRGAKNIQYF
once	TRBD2	TRBJ2-1	TRBV7-6	TGTGCCAGCAGCGCAACTAGCGGAGTCTACAATGAGCAGTTCTTC	CASSATSGVYNEQFF
NA	NA	TRBJ1-1	TRBV11-2	TGTGCCAGCAGCTTAGAGGGACGTAAAGCTTTCTTT	CASSLEGRKAFF
NA	TRBD1	TRBJ2-7	TRBV2	TGTGCCAGCAGGGGGACAGCCTCTTCCTACGAGCAGTACTTC	CASRGTASSYEQYF
NA	NA	TRBJ2-1	TRBV7-8	TGTGCCAGCAGCCCCCAGAGCCTCTCCTACAATGAGCAGTTCTTC	CASSPQSLSYNEQFF
NA	NA	TRBJ1-3	TRBV7-2	TGTGCCAGCAGCTTATTTAACACCATATATTTT	CASSLFNTIYF
NA	NA	TRBJ2-7	TRBV24-1	TGTGCCCCCAGAGGTTCTACAGACAACTACGAGCAGTACTTC	CAPRGSTDNYEQYF
few	NA	TRBJ1-5	TRBV7-2	TGTGCCAGCAGCCCCCAGGGCGGGCAGCCCCAGCATTTT	CASSPQGGQPQHF
NA	NA	TRBJ2-5	TRBV7-2	TGTGCCAGCAGCTTAGCGGCCCTCGAAGAGACCCAGTACTTC	CASSLAALEETQYF
NA	NA	TRBJ1-3	TRBV7-2	TGTGCCAGCAGCTTCTTAGCCGGAAACACCATATATTTT	CASSFLAGNTIYF
NA	NA	TRBJ1-1	TRBV6-1	TGTGCCAGCAGTGAAGCCCCCAGAACGACTGAAGCTTTCTTT	CASSEAPRTTEAFF
NA	TRBD2	TRBJ2-3	TRBV20-1	TGCAGTGCTAGAGGGACTAGCGGTTTCACAGATACGCAGTATTTT	CSARGTSGFTDTQYF
NA	NA	TRBJ2-3	TRBV11-1	TGCGCCAGCAGCGAAAACAGGGTTCGGGCAGATACGCAGTATTTT	CASSENRVRADTQYF
few	TRBD2	TRBJ2-7	TRBV20-1	TGCAGTGCTAGCAATGCGGGAGGGCCGGGGGAGCAGTACTTC	CSASNAGGPGEQYF
NA	TRBD2	TRBJ2-1	TRBV11-3	TGTGCCAGCAGCTTAGTGGGTAGCGGGAGGTGGAATGAGCAGTTCTTC	CASSLVGSGRWNEQFF
once	NA	TRBJ1-5	TRBV18	TGTGCCAGCTCACCGGGGGCGTTGGAGCCCCAGCATTTT	CASSPGALEPQHF
NA	TRBD2	TRBJ2-5	TRBV12-5	TGTGCTAGTGGTGAGGGACTCCCGGGGGGGAAGACCCAGTACTTC	CASGEGLPGGKTQYF
NA	NA	TRBJ2-7	TRBV28	TGTGCCAGCCGCGTCGGCGGGATCTACGAGCAGTACTTC	CASRVGGIYEQYF